The rows below give T cell receptor beta chains drawn from one sample of a study of low-dose radiotherapy and immunotherapy resistance in tumors. Each CDR3 protein gets one entry after TCRdb re-called the reads with MiXCR. The table includes 45,000 or so distinct CDR3 sequences, less than 30% detected once. The sequences come from PBMCs, collected after low-dose radiotherapy plus immunotherapy. Receptor source: a male donor with prostate cancer. CDR3s include the opening cysteine and the closing phenylalanine or tryptophan. Each record gives: clone size, V gene, J gene, D gene, CDR3 protein, CDR3 DNA. The D gene is left open where the match is weak. Rows give clone size only sometimes, using once, few, many, or a class for an expanded clone.

>many|TRBV5-1|TRBJ2-3|TRBD2
CASSSLTSGRTRNTQYF
TGCGCCAGCAGCAGCCTGACTAGCGGGAGAACCAGAAATACGCAGTATTTT
>once|TRBV30|TRBJ1-4|NA
CAWSRTPSNEKLFF
TGTGCCTGGAGTCGGACACCTTCTAATGAAAAACTGTTTTTT
>many|TRBV10-2|TRBJ1-1|NA
CASSRSGTLMNTEAFF
TGCGCCAGCAGTCGATCCGGGACACTTATGAACACTGAAGCTTTCTTT
>few|TRBV11-2|TRBJ2-4|NA
CASSLEGEKYF
TGTGCCAGCAGCTTAGAGGGTGAAAAGTACTTC
>many|TRBV3-1|TRBJ1-1|NA
CASSQEAAPETEAFF
TGTGCCAGCAGCCAAGAGGCCGCCCCTGAAACTGAAGCTTTCTTT
>NA|TRBV12-3/TRBV12-4|TRBJ2-1|NA
CASSLFGFGPGGNEQFF
NA
>NA|TRBV6-2/TRBV6-3|TRBJ2-7|TRBD1
CASSYRGQGARGDEQYF
TGTGCCAGCAGTTACAGGGGACAGGGGGCTCGGGGAGACGAGCAGTACTTC
>many|TRBV20-1|TRBJ2-7|NA
CSAPYGVYEQYF
TGCAGTGCTCCTTACGGGGTCTACGAGCAGTACTTC
>NA|TRBV5-6|TRBJ2-7|TRBD2
CASSPGGLAGIYEQYF
TGTGCCAGCAGCCCTGGGGGTCTAGCGGGAATCTACGAGCAGTACTTC
>many|TRBV2|TRBJ2-2|NA
CAIWTVGGELFF
TGTGCCATTTGGACCGTTGGTGGGGAGCTGTTTTTT
>NA|TRBV7-9|TRBJ1-6|TRBD1
CASSSDRPNSPLHF
TGTGCCAGCAGCTCGGACAGGCCCAATTCACCCCTCCACTTT
>many|TRBV28|TRBJ1-2|TRBD1
CASRPLGTGPPNYGYTF
TGTGCCAGCAGGCCTTTGGGGACAGGGCCTCCGAACTATGGCTACACCTTC
>many|TRBV2|TRBJ2-2|NA
CASSEGGGELFF
TGTGCCAGCAGTGAAGGTGGTGGGGAGCTGTTTTTT
>medium-sized|TRBV6-1|TRBJ2-1|TRBD2
CASSEYRTSSYNEQFF
TGTGCCAGCAGTGAATATAGGACTAGCTCCTACAATGAGCAGTTCTTC
>NA|TRBV5-1|TRBJ2-3|NA
CASSLAGPTDTQYF
TGCGCCAGCAGCTTGGCGGGACCCACAGATACGCAGTATTTT
>many|TRBV30|TRBJ1-3|NA
CAWIGFGNTIYF
TGTGCCTGGATAGGATTTGGAAACACCATATATTTT
>many|TRBV5-1|TRBJ1-1|NA
CASSDSSMNTEAFF
TGCGCCAGCAGCGACAGCAGCATGAACACTGAAGCTTTCTTT
>once|TRBV6-2/TRBV6-3|TRBJ2-3|NA
CARGASTDTQYF
TGTGCCCGGGGCGCGAGCACAGATACGCAGTATTTT
>NA|TRBV14|TRBJ2-7|NA
CASSLQHGTFEQYF
TGTGCCAGCAGCCTTCAACACGGAACGTTCGAGCAGTACTTC
>many|TRBV7-6|TRBJ2-3|TRBD2
CASTPASGMGDTQYF
TGTGCCAGCACCCCGGCAAGCGGGATGGGAGATACGCAGTATTTT
>many|TRBV5-1|TRBJ2-1|TRBD2
CASSLAGASGTYEQFF
TGCGCCAGCAGCTTGGCCGGGGCTAGCGGGACCTATGAGCAGTTCTTC
>NA|TRBV10-3|TRBJ2-3|NA
CAISESETDTQYF
TGTGCCATCAGTGAGTCGGAGACAGATACGCAGTATTTT
>many|TRBV2|TRBJ2-5|NA
CASRGAGRTQETQYF
TGTGCCAGCAGAGGGGCGGGGCGGACCCAAGAGACCCAGTACTTC
>NA|TRBV29-1|TRBJ2-5|TRBD2
CSVEAASGGSDETQYF
TGCAGCGTTGAAGCGGCTAGCGGGGGGTCAGATGAGACCCAGTACTTC
>NA|TRBV7-9|TRBJ1-2|NA
CASSFGVNYGYTF
TGTGCCAGCAGCTTCGGGGTGAACTATGGCTACACCTTC
>many|TRBV18|TRBJ2-4|NA
CASSPPNGADGIQYF
TGTGCCAGCTCACCCCCCAACGGGGCAGATGGCATTCAGTACTTC
>NA|TRBV7-8|TRBJ2-1|NA
CVSSQRVGYNEQFF
TGTGTCAGCAGCCAGCGGGTGGGATACAATGAGCAGTTCTTC
>few|TRBV10-3|TRBJ2-1|TRBD2
CAIRTSGGNEQFF
TGTGCCATCAGGACTAGCGGGGGGAATGAGCAGTTCTTC